These 25 T cell receptor beta chains share one sample of origin, sequenced in a study of blood T cells in healthy people across ages. With a J-beta primer mix and a sample-barcoded 5' primer, a second PCR ran 7 to 11 cycles. MiXCR, run by TCRdb on the 5' RACE reads, gives a single entry per CDR3 protein. Among around 1.5 million distinct CDR3 sequences listed, approximately 40% were seen once. The sequenced sample consisted of blood. All receptors derive from a woman in her late teens or twenties in good health.

Only a few counts were recorded for this clonotype. The CDR3 spells CASSSSGTSGANVLTF. CDR3 in DNA: TGTGCCAGCAGTTCCTCAGGGACCTCTGGGGCCAACGTCCTGACTTTC. The rearrangement joins TRBV6-5 to TRBJ2-6, with D possibly being TRBD1 or TRBD2 (5 bases each). V dropped 4 bases and J dropped 0 bases, with 10 bases sitting between them. The CDR3 is 16 residues long. The V gene's germline CDR1 is MNHEY and CDR2 SVGAGI.

The chain uses TRBV7-9 and TRBJ2-7; 8 bases agree with TRBD1. Germline V gene data show CDR1 as SEHNR and CDR2 as FQNEAQ (reference sequence). This CDR3 is built from 17 residues. The V and J ends lost 2 bases and 4 bases, in that order; junction bases with no gene match: 13. The CDR3 spells CASSLRVARDRRYEQYF. DNA of the CDR3: TGTGCCAGCAGCTTACGGGTTGCGAGGGACAGGAGGTACGAGCAGTACTTC. Using reference TRBV7-9 and TRBJ2-7 for the parts outside the CDR3, the full variable domain is DTGVSQNPRHKITKRGQNVTFRCDPISEHNRLYWYRQTLGQGPEFLTYFQNEAQLEKSRLLSDRFSAERPKGSFSTLEIQRTEQGDSAMYLCASSLRVARDRRYEQYFGPGTRLTVT.

The chain employs TRBV5-6 and TRBJ2-6; 10 positions match TRBD1. CDR1 SGHDT and CDR2 YYEEEE come from the germline V gene. CDR3 length equals 15 residues. V gave up 9 bases and J gave up 0 bases; unmatched junction bases: 3. The CDR3 DNA reads TGTGCCATGGGACAGGGGCCCTCTGGGGCCAACGTCCTGACTTTC. Encoded protein: CAMGQGPSGANVLTF.

CDR3 loop: CASRTQRDSNQPQHF. The DNA for the CDR3 is TGTGCCAGCAGGACCCAACGGGATAGCAATCAGCCCCAGCATTTT. V usage is TRBV6-1 and J usage is TRBJ1-5; D gene uncertain. V lost 6 bases to trimming and J lost 0 bases, with 12 bases between them. CDR1 is MNHNS, CDR2 SASEGT, per germline. The CDR3 totals 15 residues.

The V and J genes are TRBV20-1 and TRBJ1-2; D ambiguous. The germline V gene has CDR1 DFQATT and CDR2 SNEGSKA (reference sequence). Deletions cut 6 bases from V and 1 base from J, with 12 bases between. CDR3 length: 13 amino acids. The CDR3 spells CSALKPHNYGYTF. The CDR3 DNA reads TGCAGTGCCCTCAAGCCCCATAACTATGGCTACACCTTC.

The V and J genes are TRBV27 and TRBJ1-1; TRBD1 agrees at 7 bases. Germline-derived CDR1 and CDR2 are MNHEY and SMNVEV (reference sequence). With V trimmed by 6 bases and J by 4 bases, 17 bases remained unmatched. The CDR3 runs to 17 residues. The CDR3 region is CASRLNGFRGAVTEAFF. DNA of the CDR3: TGTGCCAGCAGATTAAACGGTTTCAGGGGGGCGGTCACTGAAGCTTTCTTT.

This sequence joins TRBV24-1 and TRBJ2-7, with D possibly TRBD1 on 5 matching bases. The assigned J gene may be wrong: the sequence end matches TRBJ2-5 better. The CDR3 length is 15 residues. Germline V lookup: CDR1 KGHDR, CDR2 SFDVKD. The CDR3 spells CATSDPQGPGETQYF. The CDR3 region has the DNA TGTGCCACCAGTGATCCCCAGGGCCCGGGAGAGACCCAGTACTTC.

This chain connects TRBV5-1 to TRBJ2-5, with no clear D. The CDR3 contains 15 residues. Trimming shortened V by 4 bases and J by 4 bases, and 17 bases separated the two germline ends. Per the germline V gene, CDR1 is SGHRS and CDR2 is YFSETQ. The CDR3 loop reads CASSLTPFLVETQYF. CDR3 bases: TGCGCCAGCAGCCTGACACCCTTCCTGGTAGAGACCCAGTACTTC.

The chain couples TRBV12-3 or TRBV12-4 to TRBJ2-1; the D gene is possibly TRBD2 (6 bases). This CDR3 comprises 14 residues. With 6 bases removed from V and 3 bases from J, the gap between germline ends came to 12 bases. The CDR3 DNA follows: TGTGCCAGCAGACAACGCGGGGTCTACAATGAGCAGTTCTTC. Translated, it gives CASRQRGVYNEQFF.

The chain employs TRBV27 and TRBJ2-3; D unresolved. Germline loops: CDR1 MNHEY, CDR2 SMNVEV (reference sequence). This CDR3 spans 14 amino acids. Between the trimmed V and J ends, which lost 4 bases and 4 bases, there was a span of 12 bases. The CDR3 sequence is CASSSLEFADTQYF. In DNA, the CDR3 is TGTGCCAGCAGTTCCTTAGAGTTCGCAGATACGCAGTATTTT.

In this sample, this clonotype turned up a few times. Here the CDR3 DNA reads TGTGCCAGCAGCCAATCGGCAGCTTTGAACACTGAAGCTTTCTTT. Protein: CASSQSAALNTEAFF. This chain links TRBV3-1 with TRBJ1-1; D not certain. With 2 bases removed from V and 0 bases from J, the gap between germline ends came to 10 bases. This CDR3 contains 15 residues. Germline lookup yields CDR1 LGHDT and CDR2 YNNKEL (reference sequence).

The chain's CDR3 is CASSSMGGSGSEQYF. CDR3 in DNA: TGCGCCAGCAGCTCGATGGGGGGTAGCGGGAGCGAGCAGTACTTC. The chain employs TRBV5-1 and TRBJ2-5, with 9 bases that match TRBD2. Matching the DNA end better, TRBJ2-7 makes the J call doubtful. The germline gives CDR1 SGHRS, CDR2 YFSETQ. CDR3 size: 15 residues.

The chain joins TRBV7-9 to TRBJ2-1; D is unresolved. V lost 2 bases to trimming and J lost 12 bases, with 5 bases between them. CDR1 and CDR2 (germline): SEHNR, FQNEAQ (reference sequence). The CDR3 is 10 amino acids. The CDR3 coding sequence is TGTGCCAGCAGCTTACAAGGGCAGTTCTTC. The encoded protein is CASSLQGQFF.

The V call is TRBV5-1, the J call TRBJ2-1; TRBD2 aligns across 9 bases. The germline V gene has CDR1 SGHRS and CDR2 YFSETQ. V shed 0 bases, J shed 4 bases, and the junction held 8 bases outside the gene matches. CDR3 length: 17 amino acids. The CDR3 nucleotides are TGCGCCAGCAGCTTGGTGAGGCGGGGGGGCAAGTACAATGAGCAGTTCTTC. Amino acid sequence: CASSLVRRGGKYNEQFF.

The genes are TRBV20-1 and TRBJ2-1; 13 bases agree with TRBD2. The trim removed 7 bases at V and 6 bases at J, leaving 9 bases unmatched. CDR3 length: 15 residues. The germline V gene encodes CDR1 DFQATT and CDR2 SNEGSKA (reference sequence). The CDR3 is CSVRTGTSGANEQFF. The CDR3 DNA reads as TGCAGTGTTCGTACCGGGACTAGCGGGGCCAATGAGCAGTTCTTC.

The V gene is TRBV28, the J gene TRBJ1-4; no definite D call. Germline CDR1 reads MDHEN; CDR2 reads SYDVKM. The CDR3 contains 15 residues. Trimming pared 6 bases from V and 0 bases from J, leaving 11 bases between. This chain's CDR3 is CASSYHSSTNEKLFF. DNA of the CDR3: TGTGCCAGCAGCTACCACTCATCAACTAATGAAAAACTGTTTTTT. Full variable domain (outside the CDR3, taken from reference TRBV28 and TRBJ1-4): DVKVTQSSRYLVKRTGEKVFLECVQDMDHENMFWYRQDPGLGLRLIYFSYDVKMKEKGDIPEGYSVSREKKERFSLILESASTNQTSMYLCASSYHSSTNEKLFFGSGTQLSVL.

This clonotype has a handful of counts. The V call is TRBV7-2, the J call TRBJ1-2, with D unresolved. Germline lookup yields CDR1 SGHTA and CDR2 FQGNSA. V lost 1 base and J 4 bases, leaving 13 bases between the germline ends. CDR3 length: 15 residues. This CDR3 reads CASSLVVGGVYGYTF. The CDR3 DNA is TGTGCCAGCAGCTTAGTGGTTGGCGGGGTCTATGGCTACACCTTC.

CDR3: CASSGGRHIEQYF. For the CDR3, the DNA is TGTGCCAGCAGCGGCGGGAGGCACATCGAGCAGTACTTC. The chain combines TRBV3-1 with TRBJ2-4, with 8 bases identical to TRBD2. The better agreement between TRBJ2-7 and the DNA end casts doubt on the J call. CDR1 is LGHDT and CDR2 is YNNKEL in the germline V gene (reference sequence). The CDR3 covers 13 residues.

J is TRBJ2-5 and V is TRBV7-9; tentatively, D is TRBD1 (6 bases). The J call is in doubt because the DNA end fits TRBJ2-7 better. Germline assignment: CDR1 SEHNR and CDR2 FQNEAQ (reference sequence). CDR3 length: 15 residues. CDR3 nucleotides: TGTGCCAGCAGCCTCTACAGGGTAGGGTTCCACGAGCAGTACTTC. Amino acids: CASSLYRVGFHEQYF.

This clonotype appeared a few times. This chain links TRBV28 with TRBJ2-5; 9 bases line up with TRBD2. The J call may be incorrect, as the DNA end agrees better with TRBJ2-7. Germline V gene sequence: CDR1 MDHEN, CDR2 SYDVKM. CDR3 length: 15 residues. The DNA of the CDR3 is TGTGCCAGCAGTCCCGGTGCTAGCGGGGAATACGAGCAGTACTTC. This gives the protein CASSPGASGEYEQYF.

This clonotype was detected a few times. The rearrangement links TRBV2 to TRBJ2-3, with D maybe TRBD2 (6 bases). This CDR3 comprises 13 residues. The V end was cut by 8 bases, the J end by 1 base, with 10 bases between. Germline V gene sequence: CDR1 SNHLY, CDR2 FYNNEI. As DNA, the CDR3 is TGTGCCAGCCTGCCTAGCGGCACAGATACGCAGTATTTT. Amino acids: CASLPSGTDTQYF.

This rearrangement joins TRBV3-1 to TRBJ1-1; a possible D gene is TRBD1 (6 bases). Trimming shortened V by 4 bases and J by 0 bases, and 12 bases separated the two germline ends. CDR3 length: 15 amino acids. Germline V gene sequence: CDR1 LGHDT, CDR2 YNNKEL (reference sequence). DNA of the CDR3: TGTGCCAGCAGCCGTGACAGGCCGATGAACACTGAAGCTTTCTTT. Its translation: CASSRDRPMNTEAFF.

The count of this clonotype is one. The chain combines TRBV10-2 with TRBJ2-7, with 9 bases identical to TRBD2. V was clipped by 8 bases and J by 4 bases; unmatched bases: 12. From germline, CDR1 is WSHSY and CDR2 SAAADI. The CDR3 loop spans 15 amino acids. CDR3 in DNA: TGCGCCAGCGGAGACTTGAGCGGGGGGCGGTACGAGCAGTACTTC. Translation gives CASGDLSGGRYEQYF.

This chain uses TRBV20-1 with TRBJ1-1; unclear D gene. The germline gives CDR1 DFQATT, CDR2 SNEGSKA (reference sequence). The CDR3 runs to 12 residues. The germline V and J ends were trimmed by 6 bases and 1 base, with 9 bases remaining between them. The CDR3 sequence is CSAEQPNTEAFF. CDR3 coding DNA: TGCAGTGCAGAGCAGCCGAACACTGAAGCTTTCTTT.

Only a few counts were recorded for this clonotype. The gene calls are TRBV12-3 or TRBV12-4 and TRBJ2-5, with D tentatively TRBD2 (5 bases). The CDR3 length is 14 residues. V lost 4 bases to trimming and J lost 1 base, with 10 bases between them. The CDR3 here is CASSSLVSQETQYF. As DNA, the CDR3 is TGTGCCAGCAGTTCACTAGTCTCCCAAGAGACCCAGTACTTC.